This T cell receptor beta chain is drawn from a study of T cell repertoires in cytomegalovirus infection. Study background: Public signatures in TCR beta pointed to CMV infection and matching HLA type.

Study-wide points: CMV-specific HLA-C-restricted TCR beta clonotypes dominated the ex vivo response.

Germline V gene data show CDR1 as SGHTA and CDR2 as FQGNSA. This CDR3 has 14 amino acids. The ends were cut back, 1 base at V and 9 bases at J, with 13 bases in the middle. TCRdb recomputed calls from the reads with MiXCR, one row per CDR3 protein. There are roughly 100,000 distinct CDR3 sequences in the sample; 16% occur only once, and about 7.3% lies in the top ten. This clonotype showed up just a few times. No antigen is known for it. Source material: PBMCs. This clonotype originated in a human donor in good health (CMV status not recorded). Some clones in this sample may be carry-over from other donors' samples. The chain couples TRBV7-2 to TRBJ2-4; D is perhaps TRBD2 (6 bases). The CDR3 sequence is CASSLGPGVAIQYF. The CDR3 DNA is TGTGCCAGCAGCTTAGGGCCGGGGGTAGCCATTCAGTACTTC. The complete variable domain, with remaining parts taken from reference TRBV7-2 and TRBJ2-4, reads GAGVSQSPSNKVTEKGKDVELRCDPISGHTALYWYRQSLGQGLEFLIYFQGNSAPDKSGLPSDRFSAERTGGSVSTLTIQRTQQEDSAVYLCASSLGPGVAIQYFGAGTRLSVL.